A single TCR beta chain is shown here with its context. Per the original data handling: Nucleated cell number was recorded as an estimate derived from reference gene primer amplification. Using immunoSEQ multiplex PCR, the repertoire was profiled, and TCRdb retains in-frame clones only, with some absent. The D gene and trimming were derived from the DNA, and the V and J assignments and clone size from that table. Of roughly 250,000 clones in the sample, more than 70% were seen once. The source of the sample is a study of blood T cell repertoires in COVID-19. Study summary: Whether acute or convalescent, the COVID-19 samples came from the United States, Italy and Spain. PBMCs, B-cell-depleted T cells, or T cells were the source of the cDNA or gDNA that made up the material.

The CDR3 totals 13 residues. The V end lost 7 bases, the J end lost 1 base, and 9 bases lay between the germline ends. Germline CDR1 and CDR2: ENHRY and SYGVKD. Material for sequencing was peripheral blood. J is TRBJ2-3 and V is TRBV10-3; D unresolved. This TCR came from a woman aged 40 to 49 who had recovered from COVID-19. CDR3 sequence: CAITLAGTDTQYF. In nucleotides, the CDR3 is TGTGCCATCACACTCGCCGGCACAGATACGCAGTATTTT.